The rows below give T cell receptor beta chains drawn from one sample of a study of blood T cell repertoires in COVID-19. Profiled with immunoSEQ multiplex PCR; TCRdb holds only in-frame clones, not every one. The data hold over 200,000 clones, with 87% observed a single time. Sequenced input: peripheral blood. These receptors all stem from a woman between 45 and 60 years old with acute or convalescent COVID-19. Each CDR3 is given with its conserved first and last residue. A D gene is named only where the DNA matches it firmly. The size field is filled for only some rows; it gives once, few, many or a size class.

>TRBD1|once|TRBV7-6|TRBJ2-7
CASSLAGQGASGSLYEQYF
TGTGCCAGCAGCTTAGCGGGACAGGGGGCTAGCGGGAGCCTGTACGAGCAGTACTTC
>-|-|TRBV7-3|TRBJ2-1
CASSRMGGETEQFF
TGTGCCAGCAGCAGAATGGGAGGTGAAACAGAGCAGTTCTTC
>TRBD2|-|TRBV27|TRBJ2-3
CASIGLAGLRDTQYF
TGTGCCAGCATCGGGCTAGCGGGATTAAGAGATACGCAGTATTTT
>-|-|TRBV7-3|TRBJ2-5
CASSLTGGQETQYF
TGTGCCAGCAGCTTAACGGGGGGACAAGAGACCCAGTACTTC
>-|-|TRBV3-1/TRBV3-2|TRBJ2-2
CASSPRGAGNTGELFF
TGTGCCAGCAGCCCCCGGGGGGCGGGGAACACCGGGGAGCTGTTTTTT
>-|-|TRBV11-1|TRBJ2-5
CASSFLQGWETQYF
TGTGCCAGCAGCTTCCTCCAGGGGTGGGAGACCCAGTACTTC
>TRBD2|once|TRBV6-2/TRBV6-3|TRBJ2-1
CASSIYGREGNNEQFF
TGTGCCAGCAGTATCTACGGCCGGGAGGGTAACAATGAGCAGTTCTTC
>TRBD1|-|TRBV4-2|TRBJ2-1
CASSQVDREDEQFF
TGTGCCAGCAGCCAAGTGGACAGGGAGGATGAGCAGTTCTTC
>TRBD2|-|TRBV4-1|TRBJ2-1
CASSQMRNRLAGGGDEQFF
TGCGCCAGCAGCCAAATGAGGAACCGACTAGCGGGAGGGGGAGATGAGCAGTTCTTC
>TRBD1|few|TRBV7-2|TRBJ1-1
CASSFRQGVRNTEAFF
TGTGCCAGCAGCTTCAGACAGGGGGTCAGGAACACTGAAGCTTTCTTT
>TRBD1|-|TRBV3-1/TRBV3-2|TRBJ2-2
CASSSHTGGAGPTGELFF
TGTGCCAGCAGCTCTCATACAGGGGGCGCAGGTCCCACCGGGGAGCTGTTTTTT
>-|-|TRBV2|TRBJ2-7
CASSADRYYEQYF
TGTGCCAGCAGCGCCGACAGGTACTACGAGCAGTACTTC
>TRBD2|-|TRBV7-2|TRBJ2-1
CASSLEGLAGGNYNEQFF
TGTGCCAGCAGCTTAGAGGGGCTAGCGGGAGGAAACTACAATGAGCAGTTCTTC
>TRBD2|-|TRBV12-3/TRBV12-4|TRBJ2-3
CASSGGTDTQYF
TGTGCCAGCTCCGGGGGGACAGATACGCAGTATTTT
>TRBD1|-|TRBV6-6|TRBJ1-1
CASRLDRGTIEAFF
TGTGCCAGCAGATTAGACAGGGGGACAATTGAAGCTTTCTTT
>TRBD1|-|TRBV4-1|TRBJ1-4
CASSLEQIGTVDEKLFF
TGCGCCAGCAGCTTAGAGCAAATTGGGACAGTGGATGAAAAACTGTTTTTT
>-|-|TRBV7-2|TRBJ2-2
CASSFLAGELFF
TGTGCCAGCAGCTTCCTTGCCGGGGAGCTGTTTTTT
>-|-|TRBV9|TRBJ2-1
CASSAKGDFPGEQFF
TGTGCCAGCAGCGCCAAAGGGGACTTCCCAGGGGAGCAGTTCTTC
>-|-|TRBV23-1|TRBJ1-5
CASRDSPDNQPQHF
TGCGCCAGCAGAGACAGTCCAGACAATCAGCCCCAGCATTTT
>-|-|TRBV27|TRBJ1-1
CASSLRWGAGTEAFF
TGTGCCAGCAGTTTACGATGGGGCGCGGGGACTGAAGCTTTCTTT
>-|-|TRBV28|TRBJ1-6
CASSSGGPSSRVGF
TGTGCCAGCAGTTCGGGGGGACCGAGCTCTCGGGTGGGGTTT
>-|-|TRBV11-3|TRBJ2-7
CASSLSAGNYEQYF
TGTGCCAGCAGCTTATCGGCAGGAAACTACGAGCAGTACTTC
>TRBD2|-|TRBV28|TRBJ2-7
CASSRRGGRAPSYEQYF
TGTGCCAGCAGTCGGCGGGGCGGGAGGGCCCCCTCCTACGAGCAGTACTTC
>-|-|TRBV4-2|TRBJ2-7
CASSQAGNEQYF
TGTGCCAGCAGCCAAGCCGGGAACGAGCAGTACTTC
>-|-|TRBV28|TRBJ1-2
CASSYLGGDHYTF
TGTGCCAGCAGTTATTTGGGAGGGGACCACTACACCTTC
>-|-|TRBV7-9|TRBJ2-7
CASSLGGGLYEQYF
TGTGCCAGCAGCCTAGGGGGGGGACTCTACGAGCAGTACTTC
>-|-|TRBV12-3/TRBV12-4|TRBJ2-7
CASSGAREQYF
TGTGCCAGCAGTGGGGCTAGAGAGCAGTACTTC
>TRBD2|-|TRBV30|TRBJ2-7
CAQSWSSGSYEQYF
TGTGCCCAGAGTTGGTCTAGCGGCTCCTACGAGCAGTACTTC
>-|once|TRBV6-7|TRBJ2-1
CASSYSEAAAKSEQFF
TGTGCCAGCAGTTACTCGGAGGCCGCTGCAAAGAGTGAGCAGTTCTTC
>TRBD2|once|TRBV18|TRBJ2-1
CASSPGLIRNNEQFF
TGTGCCAGCTCCCCGGGACTAATCCGAAACAATGAGCAGTTCTTC
>TRBD2|-|TRBV19|TRBJ2-3
CASSSPPPGLGPSDTQYF
TGTGCCAGTAGTAGTCCTCCTCCGGGACTAGGTCCGTCAGATACGCAGTATTTT
>-|few|TRBV19|TRBJ1-5
CASSTILGSHQPQHF
TGTGCCAGTAGTACTATTCTGGGCAGCCATCAGCCCCAGCATTTT
>TRBD2|once|TRBV5-1|TRBJ2-7
CASIGSGAYEQYF
TGCGCCAGCATCGGCAGCGGGGCCTACGAGCAGTACTTC
>TRBD2|-|TRBV7-2|TRBJ2-1
CASSLGIRLAGVEEQFF
TGTGCCAGCAGCTTAGGCATCAGACTAGCGGGAGTGGAGGAGCAGTTCTTC
>TRBD1|-|TRBV18|TRBJ2-2
CASSPLGGAAGELFF
TGTGCCAGCTCACCATTAGGGGGCGCCGCCGGGGAGCTGTTTTTT
>TRBD1|-|TRBV27|TRBJ2-7
CASSLVGTAYEQYF
TGTGCCAGCAGTTTAGTGGGGACAGCCTACGAGCAGTACTTC
>TRBD2|once|TRBV29-1|TRBJ2-5
CSAGGGAVSTAGETQYF
TGCAGCGCCGGGGGGGGAGCGGTCTCTACGGCGGGAGAGACCCAGTACTTC
>-|-|TRBV4-2|TRBJ2-3
CASSLREGSTDTQYF
TGTGCCAGCAGCCTCAGGGAAGGAAGCACAGATACGCAGTATTTT
>TRBD1|once|TRBV7-3|TRBJ1-2
CASSLTAGTGDGYTF
TGTGCCAGCAGCTTAACCGCCGGGACAGGGGATGGCTACACCTTC
>TRBD1|-|TRBV30|TRBJ1-2
CAWSPGGVGYTF
TGTGCCTGGAGTCCAGGGGGCGTAGGCTACACCTTC
>-|-|TRBV27|TRBJ1-1
CASSSPTRGTEAFF
TGTGCCAGCAGTTCCCCCACCAGGGGAACTGAAGCTTTCTTT
>TRBD1|-|TRBV2|TRBJ1-5
CASRTGSYQPQHF
TGTGCCAGCAGGACAGGGTCATATCAGCCCCAGCATTTT
>-|-|TRBV20-1|TRBJ2-3
CSAWRDTQYF
TGCAGTGCCTGGCGGGATACGCAGTATTTT
>-|once|TRBV24-1|TRBJ1-3
CATSEPTGPSGNTIYF
TGTGCCACCAGTGAACCTACAGGGCCTTCTGGAAACACCATATATTTT
>-|-|TRBV20-1|TRBJ2-1
CSAESVDEQFF
TGCAGTGCGGAGAGCGTCGATGAGCAGTTCTTC
>TRBD1|-|TRBV9|TRBJ2-7
CASSVGTGVSYEQYF
TGTGCCAGCAGCGTAGGGACAGGGGTTTCCTACGAGCAGTACTTC